A single sample gave rise to the 14 T cell receptor beta chains below, sequenced in a study of blood T cell repertoires in COVID-19. Produced via immunoSEQ multiplex PCR; TCRdb's table is partial and in-frame only. In the table there are about 69,000 clones, 79% of which are singletons. The sample consisted of peripheral blood. The receptors were gathered from a human donor in a cohort sampled during active COVID-19.

The table lists this clone with a count of one. In nucleotides, the CDR3 is TGTGCCTGGAGTGCCGGGAGCCCTGGAAACACCATATATTTT. Amino acids: CAWSAGSPGNTIYF. The chain combines TRBV30 with TRBJ1-3; D is undetermined. Germline V lookup: CDR1 GTSNPN, CDR2 SVGIG (reference sequence). The V gene lost 1 base and the J gene lost 2 bases, with 9 bases spanning the gap. The CDR3 has 14 amino acids.

V gene TRBV24-1 combines with J gene TRBJ2-1, with TRBD2 matching 13 bases. Trimming removed 4 bases from V and 2 bases from J; junction bases left unmatched: 7. The CDR3 has 18 amino acids. The germline gives CDR1 KGHDR, CDR2 SFDVKD. This CDR3 is CATSDPGLAGITYNEQFF. The DNA of the CDR3 is TGTGCCACCAGTGACCCGGGACTAGCGGGGATCACCTACAATGAGCAGTTCTTC.

This clone has a handful of counts. This rearrangement joins TRBV6-5 to TRBJ1-2; D is undetermined. Germline V gene lookup returns CDR1 MNHEY and CDR2 SVGAGI. Trimming pared 2 bases from V and 4 bases from J, leaving 11 bases between. CDR3 length: 14 residues. In DNA form, the CDR3 reads TGTGCCAGCAGTTACGGGTTCGGAGCCTATGGCTACACCTTC. It translates to CASSYGFGAYGYTF.

The genes are TRBV18 and TRBJ2-3; tentatively, D is TRBD1 (7 bases). This CDR3 region has 14 residues. Germline assignment: CDR1 KGHSH and CDR2 LQKENI. Trimming pared 3 bases from V and 5 bases from J, leaving 12 bases between. The CDR3 region has the DNA TGTGCCAGCTCACCCAGACAGGGAGGAGATACGCAGTATTTT. It translates to CASSPRQGGDTQYF.

The genes are TRBV5-5 and TRBJ2-7; tentatively, D is TRBD2 (5 bases). Trimming cost V 2 bases and J 4 bases, with 10 bases left between them. Germline loops: CDR1 SGHKS, CDR2 YYEKEE (reference sequence). This CDR3 spans 13 amino acids. CDR3 nucleotides: TGTGCCAGCAGCTTTGGCAGGAGGTACGAGCAGTACTTC. The encoded protein is CASSFGRRYEQYF. The full variable domain, with the rest looked up from reference TRBV5-5 and TRBJ2-7, is DAGVTQSPTHLIKTRGQQVTLRCSPISGHKSVSWYQQVLGQGPQFIFQYYEKEERGRGNFPDRFSARQFPNYSSELNVNALLLGDSALYLCASSFGRRYEQYFGPGTRLTVT.

J is TRBJ1-2 and V is TRBV6-1; D is uncertain. The CDR3 spans 16 residues. From germline, CDR1 is MNHNS and CDR2 SASEGT. V lost 2 bases and J lost 0, with 13 bases in between. The CDR3 spells CASSETEANSNYGYTF. The CDR3, as DNA: TGTGCCAGCAGTGAAACTGAGGCGAACTCTAACTATGGCTACACCTTC.

The CDR3 sequence is CSAGTGNTEAFF. The DNA for the CDR3 is TGCAGCGCGGGGACAGGCAACACTGAAGCTTTCTTT. The V call is TRBV29-1, the J call TRBJ1-1; 8 bases map to TRBD1. The V segment lost 7 bases and the J segment 2 bases; nucleotides outside the gene matches: 3. Germline V gene data show CDR1 as SQVTM and CDR2 as ANQGSEA. This CDR3 spans 12 amino acids. Full variable domain (rest looked up from reference TRBV29-1 and TRBJ1-1): SAVISQKPSRDICQRGTSLTIQCQVDSQVTMMFWYRQQPGQSLTLIATANQGSEATYESGFVIDKFPISRPNLTFSTLTVSNMSPEDSSIYLCSAGTGNTEAFFGQGTRLTVV.

This chain links TRBV5-1 with TRBJ1-1; a possible D gene is TRBD1 (6 bases). The CDR3 has 14 amino acids. Germline CDR1 SGHRS, CDR2 YFSETQ. V gave up 5 bases and J gave up 3 bases, with 14 bases separating them. CDR3 bases: TGCGCCAGCAGAAACAGGGACGGGGACACTGAAGCTTTCTTT. This encodes CASRNRDGDTEAFF.

DNA of the CDR3: TGCGCCAGCAGAGGACAGGGGGCGTGCTATGGCTACACCTTC. Encoded protein: CASRGQGACYGYTF. This chain joins TRBV10-1 and TRBJ1-2; TRBD1 aligns across 11 bases. Germline assignment: CDR1 WNHNN and CDR2 SYGVQD (reference sequence). This CDR3 comprises 14 residues. J was trimmed by 4 bases and V by 6 bases; bases with no gene match: 4.

V is TRBV15 and J is TRBJ2-3; weak D call: TRBD1 (5 bases). Trimming cost V 0 bases and J 2 bases, with 12 bases left between them. Germline V gives CDR1 LNHNV, CDR2 YYDKDF (reference sequence). The CDR3 is made up of 16 amino acids. The CDR3 coding sequence is TGTGCCACCAGCAGAGATGACGGCAGGGTCACAGATACGCAGTATTTT. This sequence encodes CATSRDDGRVTDTQYF.

The CDR3 is CAWRRNRQGNSPLHF. DNA of the CDR3: TGTGCCTGGAGACGAAATAGACAGGGGAATTCACCCCTCCACTTT. This chain uses TRBV30 with TRBJ1-6; 8 positions match TRBD1. The CDR3 consists of 15 residues. Germline CDR1 and CDR2: GTSNPN and SVGIG (reference sequence). Losses at the gene ends were 3 bases for V and 7 bases for J; bases not matched to a gene: 8. The whole variable domain, remainder taken from reference TRBV30 and TRBJ1-6, is SQTIHQWPATLVQPVGSPLSLECTVEGTSNPNLYWYRQAAGRGLQLLFYSVGIGQISSEVPQNLSASRPQDRQFILSSKKLLLSDSGFYLCAWRRNRQGNSPLHFGNGTRLTVT.

This clone showed up just a few times. The chain links TRBV18 to TRBJ1-1, with no clear D. The CDR3 loop spans 15 amino acids. The germline V and J ends were trimmed by 1 base and 4 bases, with 13 bases remaining between them. The germline CDR1 and CDR2 sequences are KGHSH and LQKENI. The CDR3 region is CASSPRAEAGTEAFF. CDR3 DNA sequence: TGTGCCAGCTCACCACGAGCGGAGGCGGGCACTGAAGCTTTCTTT.

This sequence joins TRBV28 and TRBJ1-1; 10 nucleotides line up with TRBD1. CDR3 length equals 13 residues. Per the germline V gene, CDR1 is MDHEN and CDR2 is SYDVKM. The V and J ends lost 8 bases and 11 bases, in that order; junction bases with no gene match: 11. The DNA for the CDR3 is TGTGCCAGCGCACCGGGACAGGGGACATCGGCTTTCTTT. Amino acid sequence: CASAPGQGTSAFF.

The chain has TRBV28 and TRBJ1-6; TRBD1 matches 7 bases. V gave up 7 bases and J gave up 9 bases; unmatched junction bases: 6. Germline V gene lookup returns CDR1 MDHEN and CDR2 SYDVKM. The CDR3 runs to 13 residues. CDR3 DNA sequence: TGTGCCAGCACCCTGACAGGGAGTTCACCCCTCCACTTT. It codes for CASTLTGSSPLHF.